This TCR beta chain was recovered during a study of response to subunit inactivated influenza vaccine. Using its own MiXCR run on the RT-PCR reads, TCRdb lists one record per CDR3 protein. Among under 750,000 distinct CDR3 sequences listed, 12% were seen once. The CDR3 extends over 18 amino acids. After removal of 5 bases from V and 5 bases from J, the junction contained 19 bases not matched to a gene. The V gene is TRBV12-3 or TRBV12-4, the J gene TRBJ2-5; 8 bases line up with TRBD1. The clonotype was recovered from a man over 45 who received an inactivated influenza vaccine. Sequences were derived from PBMCs from blood, sampled on the day of vaccination. CDR3 residues: CASSPKTRDRPFGETQYF. The CDR3 bases are TGTGCCAGCAGTCCAAAAACTAGGGACAGGCCTTTTGGTGAGACCCAGTACTTC.